Detailed here is one T cell receptor beta chain. Because the CDR3's place on the DNA is in doubt, the DNA is left out and the CDR3 is given as listed by TCRdb. Inclusive of both ends, the CDR3 amounts to 14 amino acids. Germline V gene data show CDR1 as MDHEN and CDR2 as SYDVKM. Everyone who took part was roughly 18 to 89 years old, and they came from some 23 US areas. Before being deemed recovered, Cohort 3 donors had two negative PCRs, clearance, or symptom resolution. The sample is drawn from a study of blood T cell repertoires in COVID-19. Whole-study context: Sample material is recorded as cDNA or gDNA derived from T cells, B-cell-depleted T cells, or PBMCs.

In the original processing: Counts of nucleated cells, estimated from reference gene primer amplification, were obtained. Assay: immunoSEQ multiplex PCR; the TCRdb copy retains only in-frame clones and omits some. That table furnishes V, J and clone size, whereas the DNA furnished D and trimming. The table includes over 250,000 clones, approximately 92% detected once. The source material was PBMCs or T cells enriched from blood (not recorded which). The receptor comes from a woman aged 18-29 years who had recovered from COVID-19. This chain joins TRBV28 and TRBJ2-7; the table's TRBD2 call for D was not verified on the DNA. The CDR3 spells CASSLGLFFGEQYF.